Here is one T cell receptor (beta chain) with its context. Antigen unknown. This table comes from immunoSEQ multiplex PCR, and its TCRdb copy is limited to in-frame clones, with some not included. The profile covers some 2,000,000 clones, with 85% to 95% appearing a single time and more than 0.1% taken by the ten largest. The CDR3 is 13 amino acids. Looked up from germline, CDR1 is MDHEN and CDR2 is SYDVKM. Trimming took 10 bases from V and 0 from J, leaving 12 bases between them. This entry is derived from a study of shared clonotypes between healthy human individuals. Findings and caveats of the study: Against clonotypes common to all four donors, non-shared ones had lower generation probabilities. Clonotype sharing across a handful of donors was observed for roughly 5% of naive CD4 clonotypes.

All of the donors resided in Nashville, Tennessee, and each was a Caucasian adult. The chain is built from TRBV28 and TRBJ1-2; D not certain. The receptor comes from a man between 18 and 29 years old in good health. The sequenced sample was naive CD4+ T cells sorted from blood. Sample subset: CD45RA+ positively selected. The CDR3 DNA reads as TGTGCCATTCCCGGGGAACCTAACTATGGCTACACCTTC. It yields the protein CAIPGEPNYGYTF.